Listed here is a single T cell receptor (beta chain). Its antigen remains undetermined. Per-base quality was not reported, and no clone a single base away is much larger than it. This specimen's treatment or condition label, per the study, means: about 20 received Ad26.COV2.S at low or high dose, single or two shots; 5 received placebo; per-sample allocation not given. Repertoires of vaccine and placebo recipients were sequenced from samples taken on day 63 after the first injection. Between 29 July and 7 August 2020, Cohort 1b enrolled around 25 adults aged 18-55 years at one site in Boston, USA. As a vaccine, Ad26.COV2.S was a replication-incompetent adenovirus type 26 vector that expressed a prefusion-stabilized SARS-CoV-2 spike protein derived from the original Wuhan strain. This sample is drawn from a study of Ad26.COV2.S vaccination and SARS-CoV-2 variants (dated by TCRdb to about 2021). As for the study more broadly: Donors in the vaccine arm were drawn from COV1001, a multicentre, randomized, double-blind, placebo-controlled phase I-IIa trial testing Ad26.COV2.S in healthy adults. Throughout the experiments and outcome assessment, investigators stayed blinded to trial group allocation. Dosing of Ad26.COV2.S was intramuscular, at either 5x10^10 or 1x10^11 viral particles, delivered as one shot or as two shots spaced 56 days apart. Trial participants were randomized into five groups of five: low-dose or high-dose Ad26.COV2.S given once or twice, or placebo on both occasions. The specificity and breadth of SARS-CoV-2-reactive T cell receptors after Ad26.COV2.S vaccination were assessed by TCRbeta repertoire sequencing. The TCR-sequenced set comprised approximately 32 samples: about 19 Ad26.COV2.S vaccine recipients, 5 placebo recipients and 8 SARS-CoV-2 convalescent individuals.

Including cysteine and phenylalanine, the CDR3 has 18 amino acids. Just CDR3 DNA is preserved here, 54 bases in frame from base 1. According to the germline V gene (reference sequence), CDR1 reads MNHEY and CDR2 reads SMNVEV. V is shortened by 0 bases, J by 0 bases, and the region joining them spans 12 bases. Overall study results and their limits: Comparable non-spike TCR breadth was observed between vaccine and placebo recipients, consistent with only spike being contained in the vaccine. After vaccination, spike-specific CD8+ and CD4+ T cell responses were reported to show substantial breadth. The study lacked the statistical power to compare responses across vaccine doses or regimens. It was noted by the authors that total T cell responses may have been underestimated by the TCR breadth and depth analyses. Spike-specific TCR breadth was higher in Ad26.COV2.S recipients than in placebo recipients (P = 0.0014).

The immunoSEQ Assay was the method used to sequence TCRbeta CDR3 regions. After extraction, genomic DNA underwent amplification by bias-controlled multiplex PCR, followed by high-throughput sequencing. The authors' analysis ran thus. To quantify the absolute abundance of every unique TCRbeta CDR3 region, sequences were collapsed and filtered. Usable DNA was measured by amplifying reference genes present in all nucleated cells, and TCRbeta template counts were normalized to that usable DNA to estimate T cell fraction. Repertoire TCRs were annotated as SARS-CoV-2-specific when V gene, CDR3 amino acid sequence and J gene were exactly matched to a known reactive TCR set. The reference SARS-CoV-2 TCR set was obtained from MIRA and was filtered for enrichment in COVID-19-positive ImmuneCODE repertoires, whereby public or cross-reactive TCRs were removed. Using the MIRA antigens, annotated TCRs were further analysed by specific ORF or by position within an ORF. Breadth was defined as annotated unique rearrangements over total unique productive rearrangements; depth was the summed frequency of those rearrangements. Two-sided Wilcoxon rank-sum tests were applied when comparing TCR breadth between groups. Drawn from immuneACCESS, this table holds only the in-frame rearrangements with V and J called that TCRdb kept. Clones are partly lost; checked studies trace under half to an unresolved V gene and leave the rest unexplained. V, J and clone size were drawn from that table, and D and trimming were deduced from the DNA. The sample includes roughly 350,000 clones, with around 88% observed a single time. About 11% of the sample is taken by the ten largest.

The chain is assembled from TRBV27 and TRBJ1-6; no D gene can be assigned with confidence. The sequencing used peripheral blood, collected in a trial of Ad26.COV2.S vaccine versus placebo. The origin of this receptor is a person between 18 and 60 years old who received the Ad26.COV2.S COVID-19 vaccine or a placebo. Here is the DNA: TGTGCCAGCAGTTTATCAAGCAGGCAGAGCTCCTATAATTCACCCCTCCACTTT. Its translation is CASSLSSRQSSYNSPLHF.